This record looks at one T cell receptor beta chain sequence and its context. The target antigen is unknown. One end of the junction varies from germline; a read error may be responsible. The source of the sample is a study of regulatory T cells in long-lasting Graves disease. Time point: newly diagnosed GD, antithyroid drugs for less than 3 months. TCR sequences were obtained from RNA taken from PBMCs. In Xi'an, China, an endocrinology department was the source of patients. The germline CDR1 and CDR2 sequences are SGHTA and FQGNSA. This CDR3 has 13 residues. Overall study results and limits: Among samples with persistent disease, TRBV28, TRBJ1-2 and TRBJ2-5 were favored. Persistent Graves' disease cases displayed lower TCR diversity than newly diagnosed ones.

Library construction for TCR beta used iRepertoire HTBI primers and Arm-PCR of CDR3 regions. MiXCR, run by TCRdb on the multiplex PCR reads, gives a single entry per CDR3 protein. In the table there are fewer than 450,000 distinct CDR3 sequences, 14% to 15% of which are singletons. The same sample was also studied in work on T cells in Graves' hyperthyroidism and ophthalmopathy.

Sequenced material: peripheral blood mononuclear cells (PBMCs), taken at new diagnosis, from a patient treated with antithyroid drugs. This clonotype was obtained from a woman aged 40 to 55 with Graves disease. The gene calls are TRBV7-2 and TRBJ1-2; no reliable D call. Written as DNA, the CDR3 is TGTGCCAGCAGCTCCAGGAAAACCTGTGGCCACACCTTC. Translating it yields CASSSRKTCGHTF.